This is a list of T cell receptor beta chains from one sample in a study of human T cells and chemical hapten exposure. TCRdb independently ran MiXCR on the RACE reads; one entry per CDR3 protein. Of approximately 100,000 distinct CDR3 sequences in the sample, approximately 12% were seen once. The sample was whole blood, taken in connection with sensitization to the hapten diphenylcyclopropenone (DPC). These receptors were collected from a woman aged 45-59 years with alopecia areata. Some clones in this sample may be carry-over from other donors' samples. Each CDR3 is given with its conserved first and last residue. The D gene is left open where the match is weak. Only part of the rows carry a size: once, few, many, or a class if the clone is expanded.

CSVLDGYEQYF TGCAGCGTTCTAGATGGCTACGAGCAGTACTTC . few TRBJ2-7 TRBV29-1
CASRRGPYEQYF TGCGCCAGCAGGCGGGGTCCCTACGAGCAGTACTTC . . TRBJ2-7 TRBV5-1
CASSQFPLYNEQFF TGTGCCAGCAGCCAATTCCCGCTGTACAATGAGCAGTTCTTC . few TRBJ2-1 TRBV11-2
CSVAGSFGGTGETQYF TGCAGCGTTGCAGGGTCGTTTGGGGGCACTGGAGAGACCCAGTACTTC . few TRBJ2-5 TRBV29-1
CASSPERGQSYGYTF TGTGCCAGCAGCCCGGAGCGAGGGCAGAGCTATGGCTACACCTTC . few TRBJ1-2 TRBV6-5
CASSYSSENTGELFF TGTGCCAGCAGTTACTCCTCGGAGAACACCGGGGAGCTGTTTTTT . . TRBJ2-2 TRBV6-5
CASGQERGPPYEQYF TGTGCCAGCGGCCAAGAGCGGGGCCCCCCCTACGAGCAGTACTTC TRBD2 . TRBJ2-7 TRBV4-2
CASRASGTGPYNEQFF TGTGCCAGTAGGGCCTCCGGGACAGGGCCCTACAATGAGCAGTTCTTC TRBD1 . TRBJ2-1 TRBV19
CASSLSFQETQYF TGTGCCAGCAGCTTGAGCTTCCAAGAGACCCAGTACTTC . many TRBJ2-5 TRBV7-2
CASSEALGEPQESQYF TGTGCCAGCAGTGAAGCCCTCGGGGAGCCGCAAGAGTCCCAGTACTTC . once TRBJ2-5 TRBV2
CASSLEGVGSRNEQFF TGTGCCAGCAGCTTAGAAGGCGTGGGGAGCCGAAATGAGCAGTTCTTC . few TRBJ2-1 TRBV11-2
CATRETGNTEAFF TGTGCCACCAGGGAAACAGGGAACACTGAAGCTTTCTTT . few TRBJ1-1 TRBV24-1
CASSQAGDQPQHF TGTGCCAGCAGCCAGGCAGGTGATCAGCCCCAGCATTTT . few TRBJ1-5 TRBV3-1
CSARELQGLDEQYF TGCAGTGCTAGGGAACTACAGGGGCTGGACGAGCAGTACTTC TRBD1 few TRBJ2-7 TRBV20-1
CASSVVTSTDTQYF TGTGCCAGCAGCGTAGTAACTAGCACAGATACGCAGTATTTT . . TRBJ2-3 TRBV9
CAISDLQGTGELFF TGTGCCATCAGTGATCTACAGGGGACCGGGGAGCTGTTTTTT TRBD1 few TRBJ2-2 TRBV10-3
CASRLPTNYNEQFF TGCGCCAGCAGACTCCCGACAAACTACAATGAGCAGTTCTTC . few TRBJ2-1 TRBV5-1
CASSLPSGGASTDTQYF TGTGCCAGCAGCTTACCTAGCGGGGGGGCTAGCACAGATACGCAGTATTTT TRBD2 . TRBJ2-3 TRBV7-2
CSVEDRVNYGYTF TGCAGCGTTGAAGACAGGGTTAACTATGGCTACACCTTC . . TRBJ1-2 TRBV29-1
CSARGGGNQPQHF TGCAGTGCTAGGGGAGGGGGCAATCAGCCCCAGCATTTT . few TRBJ1-5 TRBV20-1
CASTEYQAQYF TGTGCCAGCACCGAATACCAGGCCCAGTACTTC . . TRBJ2-5 TRBV7-2
CASTLGQGRQPQHF TGTGCCAGCACCTTAGGACAGGGGCGGCAGCCCCAGCATTTT TRBD1 many TRBJ1-5 TRBV6-6
CASRSRDTLSYEQYF TGTGCCAGCAGGTCGCGGGACACCCTCTCCTACGAGCAGTACTTC . . TRBJ2-7 TRBV12-3/TRBV12-4
CASSPRGDISNQPQHF TGTGCCAGCAGCCCAAGGGGCGACATTAGCAATCAGCCCCAGCATTTT . few TRBJ1-5 TRBV27
CSARVPLAGTYEQYF TGCAGTGCTAGGGTACCGCTAGCGGGCACCTACGAGCAGTACTTC TRBD2 few TRBJ2-7 TRBV20-1
CASSRTGSETQYF TGTGCCAGCAGCCGTACAGGGTCTGAGACCCAGTACTTC . many TRBJ2-5 TRBV12-3/TRBV12-4
CASKEGATRRIYGYTF TGTGCCAGCAAGGAAGGGGCCACCCGTCGCATTTATGGCTACACCTTC . . TRBJ1-2 TRBV6-2/TRBV6-3
CASRGSGTTPVEQYF TGTGCCAGCAGGGGGTCCGGGACGACACCAGTCGAGCAGTACTTC . . TRBJ2-7 TRBV21-1
CASSPSSPGTADNYGYTF TGTGCCAGCTCACCTTCAAGTCCTGGGACAGCTGATAACTATGGCTACACCTTC TRBD1 few TRBJ1-2 TRBV18
CASSPSPYRAGAFF TGTGCCAGCAGCCCGAGCCCTTACAGGGCTGGGGCTTTCTTT . many TRBJ1-1 TRBV6-2/TRBV6-3